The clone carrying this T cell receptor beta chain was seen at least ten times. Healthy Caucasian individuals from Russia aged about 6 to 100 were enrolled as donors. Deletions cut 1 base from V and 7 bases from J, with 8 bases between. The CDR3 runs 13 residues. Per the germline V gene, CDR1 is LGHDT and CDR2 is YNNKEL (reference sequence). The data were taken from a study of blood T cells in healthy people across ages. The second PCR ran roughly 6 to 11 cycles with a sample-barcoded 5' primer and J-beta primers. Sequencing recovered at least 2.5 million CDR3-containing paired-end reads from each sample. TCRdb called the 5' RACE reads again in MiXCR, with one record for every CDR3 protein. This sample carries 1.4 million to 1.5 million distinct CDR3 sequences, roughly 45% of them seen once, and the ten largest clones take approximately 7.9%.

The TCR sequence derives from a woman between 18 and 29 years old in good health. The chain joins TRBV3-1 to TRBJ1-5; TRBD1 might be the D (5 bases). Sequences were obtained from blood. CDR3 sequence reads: CASSQGGWQPQHF. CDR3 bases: TGTGCCAGCAGCCAAGGGGGCTGGCAGCCCCAGCATTTT. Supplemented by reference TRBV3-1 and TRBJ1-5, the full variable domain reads DTAVSQTPKYLVTQMGNDKSIKCEQNLGHDTMYWYKQDSKKFLKIMFSYNNKELIINETVPNRFSPKSPDKAHLNLHINSLELGDSAVYFCASSQGGWQPQHFGDGTRLSIL.